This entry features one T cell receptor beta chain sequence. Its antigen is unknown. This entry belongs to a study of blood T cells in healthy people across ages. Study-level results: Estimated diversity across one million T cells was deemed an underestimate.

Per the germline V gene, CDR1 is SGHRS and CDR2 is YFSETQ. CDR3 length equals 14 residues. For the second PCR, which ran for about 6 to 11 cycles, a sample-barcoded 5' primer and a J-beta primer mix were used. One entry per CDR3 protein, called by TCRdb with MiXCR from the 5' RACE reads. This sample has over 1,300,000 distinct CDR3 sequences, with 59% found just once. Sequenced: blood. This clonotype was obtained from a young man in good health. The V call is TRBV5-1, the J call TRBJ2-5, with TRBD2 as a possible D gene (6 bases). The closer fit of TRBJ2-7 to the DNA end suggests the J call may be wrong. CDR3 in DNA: TGCGCCAGCAGCTCGGGAGACGGACTCAACGAGCAGTACTTC. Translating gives CASSSGDGLNEQYF.